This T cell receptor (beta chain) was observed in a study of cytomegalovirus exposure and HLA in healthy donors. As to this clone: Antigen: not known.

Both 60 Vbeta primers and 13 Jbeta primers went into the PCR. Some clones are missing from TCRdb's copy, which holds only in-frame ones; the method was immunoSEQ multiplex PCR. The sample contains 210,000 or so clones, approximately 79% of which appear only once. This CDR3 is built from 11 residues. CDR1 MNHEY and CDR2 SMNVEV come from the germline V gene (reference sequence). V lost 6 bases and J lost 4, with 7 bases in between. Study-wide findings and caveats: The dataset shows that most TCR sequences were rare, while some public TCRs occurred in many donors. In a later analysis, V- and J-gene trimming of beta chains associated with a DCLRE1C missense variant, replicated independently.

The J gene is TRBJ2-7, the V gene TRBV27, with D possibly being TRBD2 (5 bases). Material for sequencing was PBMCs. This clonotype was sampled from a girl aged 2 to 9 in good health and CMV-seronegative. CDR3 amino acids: CASSGGYEQYF. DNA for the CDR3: TGTGCCAGCAGCGGCGGGTACGAGCAGTACTTC.